Detailed here is one T cell receptor (beta chain). V shed 6 bases and J 3 bases; nucleotides not matched to a gene: 9. Germline assignment: CDR1 MNHEY and CDR2 SVGAGI. The CDR3 contains 15 residues. The data were obtained in a study of blood T cell repertoires in COVID-19. Study at large: From the United States, Italy and Spain came samples of acute and convalescent COVID-19.

As processed by the authors: It was from reference gene primer amplification that nucleated cell counts were estimated. Only in-frame clones appear in the TCRdb table, and some are missing; sequencing was by immunoSEQ multiplex PCR. That table supplies the V and J calls and clone size; D and trimming were determined from the DNA. The top ten clones hold around 10% of a sample with roughly 280,000 clones, 75% to 90% of them seen once. The source material was peripheral blood. The origin of this receptor is a woman aged 70-85 years with acute or convalescent COVID-19. This chain uses TRBV6-5 with TRBJ2-7, with 9 bases lining up with TRBD1. CDR3: CASRAGTGPYYEQYF. DNA of the CDR3: TGTGCCAGCAGGGCCGGGACAGGGCCCTACTACGAGCAGTACTTC.